The 12 T cell receptor beta chains in this list originate from one sample, sequenced in a study of cytomegalovirus exposure and HLA in healthy donors. The PCR ran on 60 Vbeta and 13 Jbeta primers. Clones were sequenced by immunoSEQ multiplex PCR, and TCRdb holds only the in-frame ones, with some missing. The sample holds about 52,000 clones, 72% seen once. The sequenced material came from PBMCs. Source of these receptors: a woman aged 50 to 60 in good health and CMV-seronegative.

This chain uses TRBV9 with TRBJ1-4; D is perhaps TRBD1 (5 bases). The CDR3 runs to 14 residues. The V end lost 2 bases, the J end lost 4 bases, and 9 bases lay between the germline ends. Germline CDR1 is SGDLS and CDR2 is YYNGEE. The CDR3 spells CASSVGTINEKLFF. Written as DNA, the CDR3 is TGTGCCAGCAGCGTCGGGACTATTAATGAAAAACTGTTTTTT.

This sequence joins TRBV10-3 and TRBJ2-5, with D possibly matching TRBD1 (5 bases). CDR1 is ENHRY and CDR2 is SYGVKD in the germline V gene. V was trimmed by 0 bases and J by 5 bases, leaving 16 bases between them. The CDR3 has 16 amino acids. The CDR3 sequence: CAISESKGGRAETQYF. CDR3 DNA sequence: TGTGCCATCAGTGAGTCGAAGGGCGGCAGGGCTGAGACCCAGTACTTC.

The genes are TRBV28 and TRBJ1-3, with 8 bases identical to TRBD1. CDR3 size: 17 residues. CDR1 is MDHEN and CDR2 is SYDVKM in the germline V gene. Trimming removed 6 bases from V and 4 bases from J; junction bases left unmatched: 14. CDR3 region: CASSEAAGGAGGNTIYF. Here the CDR3 DNA reads TGTGCCAGCAGCGAGGCAGCAGGGGGCGCTGGGGGAAACACCATATATTTT.

The table lists this clone with a count of one. The V gene is TRBV2, the J gene TRBJ2-7; D might be TRBD1 (6 bases). The germline CDR1 and CDR2 sequences are SNHLY and FYNNEI. CDR3 length: 13 amino acids. V shed 6 bases and J shed 1 base, with 10 bases lying between them. CDR3 amino acids: CASSTDSSYEQYF. The CDR3 region has the DNA TGTGCCAGCAGCACGGACAGTTCCTACGAGCAGTACTTC.

The chain couples TRBV10-3 to TRBJ1-1, with D possibly being TRBD1 (5 bases). Germline assignment: CDR1 ENHRY and CDR2 SYGVKD. V was clipped by 9 bases and J by 1 base, with 12 bases between them. CDR3 length: 13 residues. The CDR3 region has the DNA TGTGCCATTAAGGTGACAGAGAACACTGAAGCTTTCTTT. This sequence encodes CAIKVTENTEAFF.

The V call is TRBV27, the J call TRBJ2-6; no definite D call. V was trimmed by 5 bases and J by 3 bases, leaving 14 bases between them. The germline CDR1 and CDR2 sequences are MNHEY and SMNVEV (reference sequence). The CDR3 covers 16 residues. The CDR3 coding sequence is TGTGCCAGCAGTCCCGATCTACCGGGTGGGGCCAACGTCCTGACTTTC. This translates into CASSPDLPGGANVLTF.

This clone has more than one count but fewer than ten. The gene calls are TRBV7-2 and TRBJ1-3; D may be TRBD1 (6 bases). Germline assignment: CDR1 SGHTA and CDR2 FQGNSA. Trimming shortened V by 5 bases and J by 2 bases, and 13 bases separated the two germline ends. The length of the CDR3 is 15 residues. DNA for the CDR3: TGTGCCAGCAGCGCGGATGGGACAACTGGAAACACCATATATTTT. It encodes CASSADGTTGNTIYF.

The chain has TRBV30 and TRBJ1-6, with D possibly matching TRBD1 (5 bases). The germline gives CDR1 GTSNPN, CDR2 SVGIG (reference sequence). This CDR3 contains 14 residues. The V end lost 2 bases, the J end lost 4 bases, and 9 bases lay between the germline ends. The CDR3 sequence is CAWSLGQYNSPLHF. CDR3 coding DNA: TGTGCCTGGAGTTTAGGACAATATAATTCACCCCTCCACTTT. The full variable domain, its missing parts supplied by reference TRBV30 and TRBJ1-6, is SQTIHQWPATLVQPVGSPLSLECTVEGTSNPNLYWYRQAAGRGLQLLFYSVGIGQISSEVPQNLSASRPQDRQFILSSKKLLLSDSGFYLCAWSLGQYNSPLHFGNGTRLTVT.

The chain uses TRBV10-2 and TRBJ2-7, with 10 bases lining up with TRBD2. CDR3 length: 13 residues. With V trimmed by 4 bases and J by 4 bases, 1 base remained unmatched. Looked up from germline, CDR1 is WSHSY and CDR2 is SAAADI. CDR3 amino acids: CASSVLAGYEQYF. The CDR3 DNA reads as TGCGCCAGCAGTGTACTAGCGGGGTACGAGCAGTACTTC.

This sequence joins TRBV25-1 and TRBJ2-3; the D gene is possibly TRBD1 (6 bases). Germline assignment: CDR1 MGHDK and CDR2 SYGVNS. V was pared by 6 bases and J by 6 bases, with 16 bases between. This CDR3 has 14 residues. CDR3: CASSLQGITDTQYF. The CDR3 region has the DNA TGTGCCAGCAGCCTACAGGGTATCACGGATACGCAGTATTTT.

The chain is built from TRBV7-6 and TRBJ2-7; 10 nucleotides align to TRBD2. The V segment lost 4 bases and the J segment 3 bases; nucleotides outside the gene matches: 3. CDR1 is SGHVS, CDR2 FNYEAQ, per germline. This CDR3 has 14 amino acids. CDR3 sequence: CASSSSGGLYEQYF. The CDR3 DNA is TGTGCCAGCAGCTCTAGCGGGGGACTCTACGAGCAGTACTTC.

The rearrangement joins TRBV7-9 to TRBJ2-3, with 7 bases fitting TRBD2. Germline V gene lookup returns CDR1 SEHNR and CDR2 FQNEAQ (reference sequence). Unmatched junction bases numbered 5, after V lost 5 bases and J lost 6 bases. This CDR3 comprises 13 residues. CDR3 protein: CASSRGGSDTQYF. CDR3 DNA sequence: TGTGCCAGCAGCCGCGGGGGAAGTGATACGCAGTATTTT.